This T cell receptor beta chain was profiled in a study of breast tumors, draining lymph nodes, adjacent tissues. Samples came from axillary lymph nodes draining the breast cancer. Comments on this clonotype: Its specificity is unknown.

Study observations and caveats: That most tumor T cells come from lymph nodes remained unproven.

MiXCR, run by TCRdb on the multiplex PCR reads, gives a single entry per CDR3 protein. Of 150,000 to 200,000 distinct CDR3 sequences listed, around 35% are singletons. Germline lookup yields CDR1 SGHVS and CDR2 FQNEAQ. Between the trimmed V and J ends, which lost 5 bases and 4 bases, there was a span of 34 bases. CDR3 length: 21 residues. Sample: axillary lymph node tissue. This sequence joins TRBV7-8 and TRBJ2-3; a weak D match, TRBD2 (7 bases). The sequence was collected from a female donor with breast cancer. Some clones in this sample may be carry-over from other donors' samples. CDR3 nucleotides: TGTGCCAGCAGCCTCCCGGGGGCGGGAGTAGCTGAGCAGCACTTCGCAGATACGCAGTATTTT. It yields the protein CASSLPGAGVAEQHFADTQYF.